Below are 15 T cell receptor beta chains sequenced from a single sample in a study of blood T cell repertoires in COVID-19. TCRdb keeps only in-frame clones here, not all; method: immunoSEQ multiplex PCR. The sample consists of about 38,000 clones, approximately 69% of them appearing once. What was sequenced was peripheral blood. Every receptor here comes from a man aged 70 or older with COVID-19, enrolled during active disease.

The chain recombines TRBV2 with TRBJ2-2; 8 bases agree with TRBD1. Trimming at V came to 8 bases and at J to 6 bases, leaving 11 bases not matched to a gene. This CDR3 contains 15 residues. Germline assignment: CDR1 SNHLY and CDR2 FYNNEI. The CDR3 spells CASLNGQGFAGELFF. Here the CDR3 DNA reads TGTGCCAGCCTTAACGGACAGGGTTTCGCCGGGGAGCTGTTTTTT.

The V and J genes are TRBV5-1 and TRBJ2-1, with D possibly being TRBD2 (5 bases). The ends were cut back, 0 bases at V and 0 bases at J, with 7 bases in the middle. The V gene's germline CDR1 is SGHRS and CDR2 YFSETQ. This CDR3 contains 15 residues. The CDR3 DNA is TGCGCCAGCAGCTTGGAAGGGAGCTCCTACAATGAGCAGTTCTTC. It translates to CASSLEGSSYNEQFF. Full variable domain (outside the CDR3, taken from reference TRBV5-1 and TRBJ2-1): KAGVTQTPRYLIKTRGQQVTLSCSPISGHRSVSWYQQTPGQGLQFLFEYFSETQRNKGNFPGRFSGRQFSNSRSEMNVSTLELGDSALYLCASSLEGSSYNEQFFGPGTRLTVL.

A single count supports this clone. The chain links TRBV7-2 to TRBJ1-1; no clear D. The germline gives CDR1 SGHTA, CDR2 FQGNSA. Trimming left V 4 bases short and J 4 bases short, with 7 bases between. This CDR3 has 12 residues. CDR3 region: CASSSQATEAFF. For the CDR3, the DNA is TGTGCCAGCAGCTCCCAGGCCACTGAAGCTTTCTTT.

J is TRBJ2-1 and V is TRBV19, with TRBD2 identical over 12 bases. Germline V lookup: CDR1 LNHDA, CDR2 SQIVND (reference sequence). This CDR3 comprises 14 residues. Trimming cost V 9 bases and J 7 bases; bases outside gene matches: 7. In nucleotides, the CDR3 is TGTGCCAGCCGACTAGCGGGAGATTTGAATGAGCAGTTCTTC. Its protein is CASRLAGDLNEQFF.

The genes are TRBV29-1 and TRBJ2-2; 11 bases are a match to TRBD1. Germline CDR1 is SQVTM and CDR2 is ANQGSEA. V lost 6 bases, J lost 6 bases, and 9 bases stayed unmatched. This CDR3 spans 15 amino acids. The CDR3 DNA sequence: TGCAGCGTCGGACAGGGGGCGTCGTCCTCCGGGGAGCTGTTTTTT. It specifies CSVGQGASSSGELFF.

This chain uses TRBV7-6 with TRBJ2-7; 8 nucleotides match TRBD2. CDR3 size: 17 residues. Trimming took 2 bases from V and 5 from J; bases not matched to a gene: 14. Germline lookup yields CDR1 SGHVS and CDR2 FNYEAQ. As DNA, the CDR3 is TGTGCCAGCAGCTTAAGGGCAGGACGGGAGGGCCAGAACGAGCAGTACTTC. It encodes CASSLRAGREGQNEQYF.

The gene calls are TRBV5-1 and TRBJ2-7; 8 bases are shared with TRBD1. Germline V gene data show CDR1 as SGHRS and CDR2 as YFSETQ. J lost 3 bases, V lost 5 bases, and 13 bases had no gene match. The length of the CDR3 is 16 residues. CDR3 DNA sequence: TGCGCCAGCAGTCCGATTTCCGGGACAGGATACTACGAGCAGTACTTC. Amino acids: CASSPISGTGYYEQYF.

CDR3 DNA: TGTGCCAGCAGCTTAGTGGGCCAGCATAACTATGGCTACACCTTC. Translated: CASSLVGQHNYGYTF. The rearrangement joins TRBV7-9 to TRBJ1-2; D gene uncertain. Germline V CDR1 and CDR2: SEHNR, FQNEAQ (reference sequence). The V end was cut by 1 base, the J end by 1 base, with 10 bases between. The CDR3 totals 15 residues.

As concerns this clone: A read error may account for a junction end that differs from germline. This chain joins TRBV5-4 and TRBJ2-3; TRBD2 is a possible D gene (5 bases). The CDR3 totals 13 residues. CDR1 SGHNT and CDR2 YYREEE come from the germline V gene (reference sequence). Here the CDR3 reads CASSSPGLIGRNF. CDR3 sequence (DNA): TGTGCCAGCAGTTCACCTGGACTCATTGGGCGGAATTTT.

This sequence joins TRBV19 and TRBJ2-1; 9 bases agree with TRBD1. The CDR3 length is 14 residues. Germline values: CDR1 LNHDA, CDR2 SQIVND (reference sequence). With 9 bases clipped from V and 1 base from J, the junction kept 4 bases outside the gene matches. The chain's CDR3 is CASGGQGSYNEQFF. CDR3 sequence (DNA): TGTGCCAGCGGCGGACAGGGGTCCTACAATGAGCAGTTCTTC.

The DNA for the CDR3 is TGTGCCAGTAGTTCACAGGGACCAAAAGAGGCTTTCTTT. It translates to CASSSQGPKEAFF. This chain uses TRBV19 with TRBJ1-1; tentative D call: TRBD1 (6 bases). Germline loops: CDR1 LNHDA, CDR2 SQIVND (reference sequence). CDR3 size: 13 residues. The V end was cut by 5 bases, the J end by 11 bases, with 18 bases between.

This rearrangement joins TRBV19 to TRBJ1-5, with D perhaps matching TRBD1 (6 bases). Trimming removed 9 bases at V and 4 bases at J, with 19 bases between. This CDR3 contains 15 residues. In germline, CDR1 is LNHDA, CDR2 SQIVND (reference sequence). This chain's CDR3 is CARPTRLGTNQPQHF. CDR3 nucleotides: TGTGCCAGACCCACCCGGTTGGGGACAAATCAGCCCCAGCATTTT. Full variable domain (rest looked up from reference TRBV19 and TRBJ1-5): DGGITQSPKYLFRKEGQNVTLSCEQNLNHDAMYWYRQDPGQGLRLIYYSQIVNDFQKGDIAEGYSVSREKKESFPLTVTSAQKNPTAFYLCARPTRLGTNQPQHFGDGTRLSIL.

The V and J genes are TRBV5-4 and TRBJ2-7; 8 bases line up with TRBD2. This CDR3 comprises 13 residues. Looked up from germline, CDR1 is SGHNT and CDR2 is YYREEE (reference sequence). Trimming at V came to 3 bases and at J to 5 bases, leaving 4 bases not matched to a gene. Here the CDR3 reads CASSSLGGDEQYF. In DNA, the CDR3 is TGTGCCAGCAGCTCCCTCGGGGGGGACGAGCAGTACTTC.

V usage is TRBV5-8 and J usage is TRBJ1-2; possible D gene TRBD1, 6 bases. V was trimmed by 2 bases and J by 8 bases, leaving 16 bases between them. The CDR3 totals 14 residues. In germline, CDR1 is SGHTS, CDR2 YDEGEE. The CDR3 coding sequence is TGTGCCAGCAGCTTCCGGACAGCAATCAGCGGCTACACCTTC. It encodes CASSFRTAISGYTF. The complete variable domain, with remaining parts taken from reference TRBV5-8 and TRBJ1-2, reads EAGVTQSPTHLIKTRGQQATLRCSPISGHTSVYWYQQALGLGLQFLLWYDEGEERNRGNFPPRFSGRQFPNYSSELNVNALELEDSALYLCASSFRTAISGYTFGSGTRLTVV.

V is TRBV3-1 (or the pseudogene TRBV3-2) and J is TRBJ1-4; 7 positions match TRBD1. The length of the CDR3 is 15 residues. Germline V CDR1 and CDR2: LGHDT, YNNKEL (reference sequence). V gave up 3 bases and J gave up 6 bases; unmatched junction bases: 7. The CDR3 region is CASSHPDRGHEKLFF. As DNA, the CDR3 is TGTGCCAGCAGCCATCCAGATAGGGGGCATGAAAAACTGTTTTTT.